This is a list of T cell receptor beta chains from one sample in a study of blood T cell repertoires in COVID-19. TCRdb's copy holds only in-frame clones and misses some; the assay was immunoSEQ multiplex PCR. The sample records about 120,000 clones, over 75% being singletons. The sequenced sample consisted of peripheral blood. These receptors originate from a man older than 75 with acute or convalescent COVID-19. CDR3s include the opening cysteine and the closing phenylalanine or tryptophan. The D gene is left open where the match is weak. Rows give clone size only sometimes, using once, few, many, or a class for an expanded clone.

v_gene: TRBV6-6
j_gene: TRBJ1-2
abundance: NA
d_gene: TRBD1
CDR3nt: TGTGCCAGCCAAACAGGGGTGGGTAACTATGGCTACACCTTC
CDR3aa: CASQTGVGNYGYTF

v_gene: TRBV7-9
j_gene: TRBJ1-6
abundance: once
d_gene: NA
CDR3nt: TGTGCCGGAGGTCAAGGACCGATCTATAATTCACCCCTCCACTTT
CDR3aa: CAGGQGPIYNSPLHF

v_gene: TRBV3-1/TRBV3-2
j_gene: TRBJ2-5
abundance: once
d_gene: TRBD2
CDR3nt: TGTGCCAGCAGCCATGCGGGAGGGGTCCAAGAGACCCAGTACTTC
CDR3aa: CASSHAGGVQETQYF

v_gene: TRBV3-1/TRBV3-2
j_gene: TRBJ2-2
abundance: few
d_gene: TRBD1
CDR3nt: TGTGCCAGCAGTAATACCGGGACAGGCACCGGGGAGCTGTTTTTT
CDR3aa: CASSNTGTGTGELFF

v_gene: TRBV20-1
j_gene: TRBJ1-6
abundance: NA
d_gene: TRBD1
CDR3nt: TGCAGTGCTAGTGTAGGGGGCGATTCACCCCTCCACTTT
CDR3aa: CSASVGGDSPLHF

v_gene: TRBV7-8
j_gene: TRBJ1-3
abundance: NA
d_gene: NA
CDR3nt: TGTGCCAGCAGCTTAGTGCAGGGAGGAAACACCATATATTTT
CDR3aa: CASSLVQGGNTIYF

v_gene: TRBV29-1
j_gene: TRBJ2-2
abundance: NA
d_gene: TRBD2
CDR3nt: TGCAGCACTAGCGGAAGGAACACCGGGGAGCTGTTTTTT
CDR3aa: CSTSGRNTGELFF

v_gene: TRBV11-1
j_gene: TRBJ1-1
abundance: NA
d_gene: TRBD1
CDR3nt: TGTGCCAGCAGCACGCGGACAGGGAACACTGAAGCTTTCTTT
CDR3aa: CASSTRTGNTEAFF

v_gene: TRBV7-8
j_gene: TRBJ1-4
abundance: NA
d_gene: NA
CDR3nt: TGTGCCAGCAGCTTCGCCGGAGCCGCAACTAATGAAAAACTGTTTTTT
CDR3aa: CASSFAGAATNEKLFF

v_gene: TRBV9
j_gene: TRBJ2-2
abundance: NA
d_gene: NA
CDR3nt: TGTGCCAGCAGCGTCATTCAGGGGACCGGGGAGCTGTTTTTT
CDR3aa: CASSVIQGTGELFF

v_gene: TRBV29-1
j_gene: TRBJ2-7
abundance: NA
d_gene: TRBD2
CDR3nt: TGCAGCGTATCTAGCGGGGTGGGCTACGAGCAGTACTTC
CDR3aa: CSVSSGVGYEQYF

v_gene: TRBV24-1
j_gene: TRBJ2-1
abundance: NA
d_gene: NA
CDR3nt: TGTGCCACCAGTGATTCCGCGGGGAGCTCCTACAATGAGCAGTTCTTC
CDR3aa: CATSDSAGSSYNEQFF

v_gene: TRBV5-8
j_gene: TRBJ1-3
abundance: NA
d_gene: NA
CDR3nt: TGTGCCAGCAGCTTGGGACCTGGGAGTAACACCATATATTTT
CDR3aa: CASSLGPGSNTIYF

v_gene: TRBV28
j_gene: TRBJ1-4
abundance: NA
d_gene: TRBD1
CDR3nt: TGTGCCAGCACCCTCTGGACAGGCGGGGAAAAACTGTTTTTT
CDR3aa: CASTLWTGGEKLFF

v_gene: TRBV7-9
j_gene: TRBJ1-2
abundance: NA
d_gene: NA
CDR3nt: TGTGCCAGCAGTTTAAATGCACAGGCTTACTATGGCTACACCTTC
CDR3aa: CASSLNAQAYYGYTF

v_gene: TRBV19
j_gene: TRBJ2-7
abundance: many
d_gene: NA
CDR3nt: TGTGCCAGTAGTATAGCAATTAACAGTCACGAGCAGTACTTC
CDR3aa: CASSIAINSHEQYF

v_gene: TRBV11-1
j_gene: TRBJ2-7
abundance: NA
d_gene: NA
CDR3nt: TGTGCCAGCAGCTTATTGCAGGGTGCCTCCTACGAGCAGTACTTC
CDR3aa: CASSLLQGASYEQYF

v_gene: TRBV15
j_gene: TRBJ2-7
abundance: few
d_gene: NA
CDR3nt: TGTGCCACCAGCAGAGATCACGGGTTTACCTACGAGCAGTACTTC
CDR3aa: CATSRDHGFTYEQYF

v_gene: TRBV19
j_gene: TRBJ2-2
abundance: few
d_gene: TRBD1
CDR3nt: TGTGCCACCCAGCCCGGGACAGGGGGACCCGGGGAGCTGTTTTTT
CDR3aa: CATQPGTGGPGELFF

v_gene: TRBV3-1/TRBV3-2
j_gene: TRBJ2-1
abundance: NA
d_gene: NA
CDR3nt: TGTGCCAGCAGCTTAGACAGTCCCCTAGGCAATGAGCAGTTCTTC
CDR3aa: CASSLDSPLGNEQFF

v_gene: TRBV11-1
j_gene: TRBJ2-7
abundance: NA
d_gene: TRBD2
CDR3nt: TGTGCCAGCAGCTCAGGACTAGCGGGAGTAAGATACGAGCAGTACTTC
CDR3aa: CASSSGLAGVRYEQYF

v_gene: TRBV7-2
j_gene: TRBJ2-5
abundance: few
d_gene: NA
CDR3nt: TGTGCCAGCAGCTTACCCCGAAGCCTGAATTTAGAGACCCAGTACTTC
CDR3aa: CASSLPRSLNLETQYF

v_gene: TRBV10-3
j_gene: TRBJ1-1
abundance: NA
d_gene: TRBD1
CDR3nt: TGTGCCATCAGTGGGGGACAGGGCTTAAATGAAGCTTTCTTT
CDR3aa: CAISGGQGLNEAFF

v_gene: TRBV6-4
j_gene: TRBJ1-3
abundance: once
d_gene: NA
CDR3nt: TGTGCCAGCAGTGAGGGCAGGGCAAGGGCTGGAAACACCATATATTTT
CDR3aa: CASSEGRARAGNTIYF

v_gene: TRBV9
j_gene: TRBJ1-4
abundance: NA
d_gene: TRBD1
CDR3nt: TGTGCCAGCAGCGTAGAGGGGGCCCTTGGAAAACTGTTTTTT
CDR3aa: CASSVEGALGKLFF

v_gene: TRBV9
j_gene: TRBJ1-2
abundance: NA
d_gene: TRBD1
CDR3nt: TGTGCCAGCAGCCCCTCACAGGGGCCACTCTATGGCTACACCTTC
CDR3aa: CASSPSQGPLYGYTF

v_gene: TRBV12-5
j_gene: TRBJ1-2
abundance: NA
d_gene: TRBD1
CDR3nt: TGTGCTAGTGGTTTGGGGACAGGGCCTATGGGCTACACCTTC
CDR3aa: CASGLGTGPMGYTF

v_gene: TRBV6-5
j_gene: TRBJ1-1
abundance: NA
d_gene: NA
CDR3nt: TGTGCCAGCAGTTACTCAGGGGATGTGACTGAAGCTTTCTTT
CDR3aa: CASSYSGDVTEAFF

v_gene: TRBV25-1
j_gene: TRBJ1-2
abundance: few
d_gene: NA
CDR3nt: TGTGCCAGCAGTGAGAATACGATGCAGGGCTACACCTTC
CDR3aa: CASSENTMQGYTF

v_gene: TRBV5-5
j_gene: TRBJ1-4
abundance: NA
d_gene: TRBD1
CDR3nt: TGTGCCAGCATGCCGGGACAGGGGGCGCGGATTAGCGAAAAACTGTTTTTT
CDR3aa: CASMPGQGARISEKLFF

v_gene: TRBV7-2
j_gene: TRBJ1-6
abundance: few
d_gene: TRBD1
CDR3nt: TGTGCCAGCAGCTCGGCAGGGGGCGATTCACCCCTCCACTTT
CDR3aa: CASSSAGGDSPLHF

v_gene: TRBV5-4
j_gene: TRBJ2-3
abundance: NA
d_gene: TRBD2
CDR3nt: TGTGCCAGCAGCTCCGCTACTAGCGGGGGCACAGATACGCAGTATTTT
CDR3aa: CASSSATSGGTDTQYF

v_gene: TRBV5-1
j_gene: TRBJ1-5
abundance: NA
d_gene: NA
CDR3nt: TGCGCCAGCAGCTTGGAAGGGGTCCTGAATCAGCCCCAGCATTTT
CDR3aa: CASSLEGVLNQPQHF

v_gene: TRBV5-4
j_gene: TRBJ1-4
abundance: few
d_gene: NA
CDR3nt: TGTGCCAGCAGCATAAGAACTCCAACTAATGAAAAACTGTTTTTT
CDR3aa: CASSIRTPTNEKLFF

v_gene: TRBV30
j_gene: TRBJ2-4
abundance: NA
d_gene: NA
CDR3nt: TGTGCCTGGGAGTTGGAGGGCAAAAACATTCAGTACTTC
CDR3aa: CAWELEGKNIQYF

v_gene: TRBV18
j_gene: TRBJ1-1
abundance: NA
d_gene: TRBD1
CDR3nt: TGTGCCAGCTCCCAGGGACAGATGAGTTCGAACACTGAAGCTTTCTTT
CDR3aa: CASSQGQMSSNTEAFF

v_gene: TRBV6-1
j_gene: TRBJ1-5
abundance: once
d_gene: NA
CDR3nt: TGTGCCAGCAGTGAGGGGAAGGGGTTAAGGCCCCAGCATTTT
CDR3aa: CASSEGKGLRPQHF

v_gene: TRBV5-1
j_gene: TRBJ1-6
abundance: once
d_gene: NA
CDR3nt: TGCGCCAGCAGCTCAGAAGGGGCCCACAGCTCACCCCTCCACTTT
CDR3aa: CASSSEGAHSSPLHF

v_gene: TRBV3-1/TRBV3-2
j_gene: TRBJ2-7
abundance: NA
d_gene: TRBD2
CDR3nt: TGTGCCAGCAGCCAAGACCCCTACTCACTAGCGGGGCTAGACGAGCAGTACTTC
CDR3aa: CASSQDPYSLAGLDEQYF

v_gene: TRBV18
j_gene: TRBJ1-1
abundance: NA
d_gene: TRBD1
CDR3nt: TGTGCCAGCTCACCGTCGGGGGACAGAGGCACTGAAGCTTTCTTT
CDR3aa: CASSPSGDRGTEAFF

v_gene: TRBV9
j_gene: TRBJ1-6
abundance: NA
d_gene: NA
CDR3nt: TGTGCCAGCAGCGTAGCTTACGGGAATTCACCCCTCCACTTT
CDR3aa: CASSVAYGNSPLHF

v_gene: TRBV7-8
j_gene: TRBJ2-1
abundance: NA
d_gene: TRBD1
CDR3nt: TGTGCCAGCAGCTCGGGACAGTTCAACGAGCAGTTCTTC
CDR3aa: CASSSGQFNEQFF

v_gene: TRBV4-3
j_gene: TRBJ1-6
abundance: NA
d_gene: NA
CDR3nt: TGCGCCAGCAGCCAAGATCTTAATTCACCCCTCCACTTT
CDR3aa: CASSQDLNSPLHF